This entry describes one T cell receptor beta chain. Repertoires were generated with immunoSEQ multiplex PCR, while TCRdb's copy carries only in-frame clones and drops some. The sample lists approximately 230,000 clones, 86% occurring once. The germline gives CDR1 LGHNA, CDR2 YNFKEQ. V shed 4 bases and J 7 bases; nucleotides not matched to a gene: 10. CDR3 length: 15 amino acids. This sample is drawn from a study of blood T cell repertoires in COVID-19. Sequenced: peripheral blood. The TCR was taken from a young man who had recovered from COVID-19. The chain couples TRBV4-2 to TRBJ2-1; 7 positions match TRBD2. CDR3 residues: CASSPAAAGRNEQFF. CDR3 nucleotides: TGTGCCAGCAGCCCGGCGGCAGCGGGGAGGAATGAGCAGTTCTTC.